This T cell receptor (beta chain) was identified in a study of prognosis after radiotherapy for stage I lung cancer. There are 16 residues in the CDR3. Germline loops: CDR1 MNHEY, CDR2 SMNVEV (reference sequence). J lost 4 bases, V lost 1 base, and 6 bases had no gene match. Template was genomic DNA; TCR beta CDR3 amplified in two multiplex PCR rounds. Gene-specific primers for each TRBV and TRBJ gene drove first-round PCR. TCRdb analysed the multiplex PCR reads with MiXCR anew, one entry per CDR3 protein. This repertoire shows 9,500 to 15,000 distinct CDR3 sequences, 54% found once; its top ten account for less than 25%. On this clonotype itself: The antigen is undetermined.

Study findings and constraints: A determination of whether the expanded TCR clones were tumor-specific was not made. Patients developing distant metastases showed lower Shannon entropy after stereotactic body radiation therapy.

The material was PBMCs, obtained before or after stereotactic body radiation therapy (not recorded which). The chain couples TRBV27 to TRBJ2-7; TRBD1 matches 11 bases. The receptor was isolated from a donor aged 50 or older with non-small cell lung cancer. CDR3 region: CASSLYGTGGPYEQYF. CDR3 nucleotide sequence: TGTGCCAGCAGTTTATATGGGACAGGGGGTCCGTACGAGCAGTACTTC.